This T cell receptor (beta chain) was sequenced during a study of blood T cells in healthy people across ages. Study-wide findings and caveats: More naive CD4+ cells and higher diversity were found in long-lived than in aged donors.

The CDR3 has 13 amino acids. V was trimmed by 9 bases and J by 3 bases, leaving 9 bases between them. Germline V gives CDR1 LNHDA, CDR2 SQIVND (reference sequence). Remarks on this clonotype: Its antigen remains unidentified.

PCR was performed a second time for roughly 7 to 11 cycles using a sample-barcoded 5' primer and a J-beta primer mix. Via MiXCR, TCRdb re-called the 5' RACE reads, giving one row per CDR3 protein. The profile shows 1.5 million to 2 million distinct CDR3 sequences, almost 35% of them singletons. The chain employs TRBV19 and TRBJ1-6; D possibly corresponds to TRBD1 (6 bases). The TCR sequence derives from a woman in her 30s in good health. The sequenced sample consisted of blood. The CDR3 nucleotides read TGTGCCAGCAAGGACAGCTATAATTCACCCCTCCACTTT. This translates into CASKDSYNSPLHF.